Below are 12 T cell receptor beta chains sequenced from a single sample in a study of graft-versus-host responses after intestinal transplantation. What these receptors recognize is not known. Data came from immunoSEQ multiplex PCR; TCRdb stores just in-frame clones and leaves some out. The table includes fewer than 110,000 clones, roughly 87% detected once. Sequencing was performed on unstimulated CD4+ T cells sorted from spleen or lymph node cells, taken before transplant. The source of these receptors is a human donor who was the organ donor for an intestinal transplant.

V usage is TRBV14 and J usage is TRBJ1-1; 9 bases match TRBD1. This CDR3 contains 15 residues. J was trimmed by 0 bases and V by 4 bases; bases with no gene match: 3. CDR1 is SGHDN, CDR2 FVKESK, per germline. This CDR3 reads CASSLWTGVNTEAFF. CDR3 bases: TGTGCCAGCAGCCTATGGACAGGGGTGAACACTGAAGCTTTCTTT.

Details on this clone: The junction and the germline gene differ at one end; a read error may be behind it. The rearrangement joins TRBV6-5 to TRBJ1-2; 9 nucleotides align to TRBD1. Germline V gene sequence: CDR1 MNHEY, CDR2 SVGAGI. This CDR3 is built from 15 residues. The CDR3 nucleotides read TGTGCCAGCAGTCCCTTCGACAGGGGGGCCTATGGCTATACCTTC. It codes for CASSPFDRGAYGYTF.

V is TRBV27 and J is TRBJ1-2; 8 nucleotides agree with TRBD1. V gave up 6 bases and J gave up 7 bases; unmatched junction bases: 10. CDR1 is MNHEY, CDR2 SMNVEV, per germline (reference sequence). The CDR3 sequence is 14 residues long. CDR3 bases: TGTGCCAGCAGCGGGACAGGAGGGATGGGTGGCTACACCTTC. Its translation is CASSGTGGMGGYTF.

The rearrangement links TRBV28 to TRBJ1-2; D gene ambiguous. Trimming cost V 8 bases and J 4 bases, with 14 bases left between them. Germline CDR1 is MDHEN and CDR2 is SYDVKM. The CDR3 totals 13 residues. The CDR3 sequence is CASRPSGLYGYTF. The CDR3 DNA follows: TGTGCCAGCCGACCATCCGGCCTCTATGGCTACACCTTC.

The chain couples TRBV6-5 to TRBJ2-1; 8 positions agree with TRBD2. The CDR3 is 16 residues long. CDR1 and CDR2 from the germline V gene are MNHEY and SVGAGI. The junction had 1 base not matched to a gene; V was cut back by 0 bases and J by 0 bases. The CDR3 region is CASSYSTSGSYNEQFF. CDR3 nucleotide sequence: TGTGCCAGCAGTTACTCTACTAGCGGCTCCTACAATGAGCAGTTCTTC.

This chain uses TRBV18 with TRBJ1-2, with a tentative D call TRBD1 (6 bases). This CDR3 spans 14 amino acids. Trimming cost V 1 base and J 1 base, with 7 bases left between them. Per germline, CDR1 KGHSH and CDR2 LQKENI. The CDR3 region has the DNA TGTGCCAGCTCACCACGGGACATTAACTATGGCTACACCTTC. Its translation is CASSPRDINYGYTF.

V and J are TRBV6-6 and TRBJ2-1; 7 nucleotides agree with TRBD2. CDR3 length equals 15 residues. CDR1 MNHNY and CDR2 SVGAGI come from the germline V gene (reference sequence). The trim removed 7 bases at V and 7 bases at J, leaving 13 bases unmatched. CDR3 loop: CASTSAGLVTNEQFF. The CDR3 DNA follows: TGTGCCAGCACCTCAGCGGGATTGGTAACAAATGAGCAGTTCTTC.

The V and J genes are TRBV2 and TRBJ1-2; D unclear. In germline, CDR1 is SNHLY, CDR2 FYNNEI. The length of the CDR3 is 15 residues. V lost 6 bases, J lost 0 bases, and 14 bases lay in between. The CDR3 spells CASSRTGRSNYGYTF. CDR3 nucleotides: TGTGCCAGCAGCCGGACGGGTCGTTCTAACTATGGCTACACCTTC.

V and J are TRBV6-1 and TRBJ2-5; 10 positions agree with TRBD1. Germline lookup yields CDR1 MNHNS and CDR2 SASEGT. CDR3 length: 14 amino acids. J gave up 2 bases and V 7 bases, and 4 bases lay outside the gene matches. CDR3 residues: CASNQDRGQETQYF. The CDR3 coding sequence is TGTGCCAGCAACCAGGACAGGGGGCAAGAGACCCAGTACTTC.

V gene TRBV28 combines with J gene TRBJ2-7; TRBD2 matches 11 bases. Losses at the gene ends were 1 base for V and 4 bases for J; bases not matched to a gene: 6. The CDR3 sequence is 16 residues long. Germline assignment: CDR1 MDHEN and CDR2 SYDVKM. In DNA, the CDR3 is TGTGCCAGCAGTTTATTATATACTAGCGGGAGATACGAGCAGTACTTC. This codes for CASSLLYTSGRYEQYF.

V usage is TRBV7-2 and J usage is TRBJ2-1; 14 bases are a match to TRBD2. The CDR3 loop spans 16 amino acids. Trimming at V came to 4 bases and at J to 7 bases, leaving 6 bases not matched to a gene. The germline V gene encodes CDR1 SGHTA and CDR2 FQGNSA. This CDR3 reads CASSSPGTSGRNEQFF. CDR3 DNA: TGTGCCAGCAGCTCACCCGGGACTAGCGGGAGAAATGAGCAGTTCTTC.

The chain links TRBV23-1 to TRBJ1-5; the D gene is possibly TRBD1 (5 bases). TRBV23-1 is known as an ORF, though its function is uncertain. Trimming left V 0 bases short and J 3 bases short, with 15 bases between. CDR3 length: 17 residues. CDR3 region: CASSQSTGGEVNQPQHF. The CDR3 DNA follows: TGCGCCAGCAGTCAATCGACCGGGGGGGAGGTCAATCAGCCCCAGCATTTT.